This T cell receptor (beta chain) was recovered during a study of cytomegalovirus exposure and HLA in healthy donors. The study, taken as a whole, reports: Sequencing likely caused a cluster of highly shared sequence variants. In most subjects, TCR beta sequences reportedly gave accurate predictions of HLA-A and HLA-B alleles.

The CDR3 runs 13 residues. Germline assignment: CDR1 SGDLS and CDR2 YYNGEE. Trimming cost V 4 bases and J 4 bases, with 8 bases left between them. The PCR ran on 60 Vbeta and 13 Jbeta primers. Sequencing used immunoSEQ multiplex PCR; TCRdb keeps in-frame clones, though not all of them. The sample carries some 150,000 clones, approximately 60% recorded once. Details on this clone: Antigen specificity is unknown.

The chain carries TRBV9 and TRBJ2-2; a possible D gene is TRBD2 (5 bases). Input material: PBMCs. The receptor was isolated from a woman between 40 and 55 years old in good health and CMV-seronegative. The chain's CDR3 is CASSFGLTGELFF. DNA of the CDR3: TGTGCCAGCAGCTTCGGACTCACCGGGGAGCTGTTTTTT.